One and the same sample provided the 19 T cell receptor beta chains below, sequenced in a study (dated by TCRdb to between 2014 and 2017). The library was generated by 5' RACE. Data came from an Illumina MiSeq. TCRdb ran its own pipeline on the public reads, namely fastp trimming at Q25 and MiXCR clone calling, and kept in-frame beta chains. All rows with the same CDR3 protein become a single entry with the most common DNA and genes. In this sample the table shows approximately 5,000 distinct CDR3 sequences, more than 50% of which occur a single time. The ten most abundant clones make up less than 4.5% of the sample. Specimen: memory CD4+ T cells sorted from blood. The intended sense of this specimen's cell subset or site label: memory CD4+ T cells, CD4+CD45RO+CD25-. The receptors come from a female donor with breast cancer.

Only a few counts were recorded for this clonotype. The chain's CDR3 is CSATADPRAGQYF. CDR3 coding DNA: TGCAGTGCTACGGCTGACCCCCGAGCAGGGCAGTACTTC. The chain carries TRBV20-1 and TRBJ2-7; D is ambiguous. Germline V CDR1 and CDR2: DFQATT, SNEGSKA (reference sequence). The CDR3 has 13 residues. Trimming pared 4 bases from V and 9 bases from J, leaving 19 bases between.

On this clonotype: The germline gene is not matched at one end of the junction; a read error may be the cause. The rearrangement uses TRBV12-3 or TRBV12-4 and TRBJ1-6; D not resolved. The CDR3 spans 13 residues. The CDR3 reads CASCLVLGSPLHF. Here the CDR3 DNA reads TGTGCCAGCTGTTTAGTGCTGGGTTCACCCCTCCACTTT.

The chain recombines TRBV6-5 with TRBJ1-2; a weak D match, TRBD1 (5 bases). This CDR3 is 18 amino acids long. V dropped 1 base and J dropped 5 bases, with 23 bases sitting between them. The germline V gene encodes CDR1 MNHEY and CDR2 SVGAGI. This CDR3 reads CASSYFRGGDSLGYGYTF. Written as DNA, the CDR3 is TGTGCCAGCAGTTACTTTCGGGGGGGAGATTCGTTAGGGTATGGCTACACCTTC.

The sample holds a few counts of this clonotype. The DNA for the CDR3 is TGTGCCAGCAGCCAAGAAGGGGATACCCGCACAGATACGCAGTATTTT. Encoded protein: CASSQEGDTRTDTQYF. This chain links TRBV3-1 with TRBJ2-3; D possibly corresponds to TRBD1 (5 bases). Trimming pared 0 bases from V and 1 base from J, leaving 11 bases between. CDR3 size: 16 residues. Germline V gives CDR1 LGHDT, CDR2 YNNKEL (reference sequence).

The chain employs TRBV3-1 and TRBJ1-3; D is unresolved. This CDR3 has 13 amino acids. The germline CDR1 and CDR2 sequences are LGHDT and YNNKEL (reference sequence). V dropped 4 bases and J dropped 3 bases, with 7 bases sitting between them. This CDR3 reads CASSPSSGNTIYF. The CDR3 DNA is TGTGCCAGCAGCCCATCAAGTGGAAACACCATATATTTT.

The chain recombines TRBV20-1 with TRBJ1-5; unclear D gene. CDR1 is DFQATT, CDR2 SNEGSKA, per germline (reference sequence). V lost 3 bases, J lost 1 base, and 7 bases lay in between. The CDR3 covers 13 residues. The DNA of the CDR3 is TGCAGTGCTAGGGGTGACAGCAATCAGCCCCAGCATTTT. This gives the protein CSARGDSNQPQHF.

The chain combines TRBV29-1 with TRBJ2-5, with D maybe TRBD2 (5 bases). Germline lookup yields CDR1 SQVTM and CDR2 ANQGSEA. The CDR3 loop spans 12 amino acids. V was clipped by 4 bases and J by 4 bases, with 10 bases between them. The CDR3 region is CSVVRSVETQYF. The CDR3 DNA reads TGCAGCGTTGTACGTAGCGTAGAGACCCAGTACTTC.

On this clonotype: One junction end does not reproduce the germline sequence, and a read error may be involved. This rearrangement joins TRBV20-1 to TRBJ2-5; 7 nucleotides agree with TRBD2. The CDR3 contains 14 residues. Germline loops: CDR1 DFQATT, CDR2 SNEGSKA (reference sequence). CDR3 nucleotide sequence: TGCAGTACTAGGAGTAGCGGGTCTCAAGAGACCCAGTACTTC. It is translated as CSTRSSGSQETQYF.

The gene calls are TRBV9 and TRBJ2-5; tentatively, D is TRBD2 (6 bases). This CDR3 has 14 amino acids. Trimming shortened V by 4 bases and J by 7 bases, and 17 bases separated the two germline ends. CDR1 SGDLS and CDR2 YYNGEE come from the germline V gene. The CDR3 region is CASSPVAMEGTQYF. The DNA of the CDR3 is TGTGCCAGCAGCCCCGTAGCCATGGAGGGGACCCAGTACTTC.

This clonotype was seen a few times. The rearrangement links TRBV12-3 or TRBV12-4 to TRBJ1-5; 9 positions agree with TRBD1. The CDR3 is 17 amino acids. V shed 3 bases, J shed 3 bases, and the junction held 9 bases outside the gene matches. As DNA, the CDR3 is TGTGCCAGCAGTTTTGTAATGGGACAGGGTTCCAATCAGCCCCAGCATTTT. This codes for CASSFVMGQGSNQPQHF.

This clonotype appeared a few times. The rearrangement joins TRBV2 to TRBJ1-5, with D hard to call. Germline V gene lookup returns CDR1 SNHLY and CDR2 FYNNEI. The CDR3 sequence is 15 residues long. The V gene lost 7 bases and the J gene lost 6 bases, with 19 bases spanning the gap. For the CDR3, the DNA is TGTGCCAGCAAATTCGGATCCGAAAGGAGTCAGCCCCAGCATTTT. Translation: CASKFGSERSQPQHF. The full variable domain, with the rest looked up from reference TRBV2 and TRBJ1-5, is EPEVTQTPSHQVTQMGQEVILRCVPISNHLYFYWYRQILGQKVEFLVSFYNNEISEKSEIFDDQFSVERPDGSNFTLKIRSTKLEDSAMYFCASKFGSERSQPQHFGDGTRLSIL.

The CDR3 bases are TGCGCCAGCAGCTTGGAACCAACAGGGGTCGGCACAGATACGCAGTATTTT. Translated, it gives CASSLEPTGVGTDTQYF. J is TRBJ2-3 and V is TRBV5-1, with TRBD1 matching over 7 bases. The V gene's germline CDR1 is SGHRS and CDR2 YFSETQ. Germline trimming cut 0 bases from V and 1 base from J; bases unmatched to any gene: 8. There are 17 residues in the CDR3. The variable domain in full, with the rest retrieved from reference TRBV5-1 and TRBJ2-3, is KAGVTQTPRYLIKTRGQQVTLSCSPISGHRSVSWYQQTPGQGLQFLFEYFSETQRNKGNFPGRFSGRQFSNSRSEMNVSTLELGDSALYLCASSLEPTGVGTDTQYFGPGTRLTVL.

The rearrangement joins TRBV4-1 to TRBJ1-6; the D gene is possibly TRBD1 (5 bases). Per the germline V gene, CDR1 is MGHRA and CDR2 is YSYEKL. CDR3 size: 16 residues. V dropped 5 bases and J dropped 7 bases, with 18 bases sitting between them. The CDR3 region has the DNA TGCGCCAGCAGCAATCAACCGGGACTCCAGAATTCACCCCTCCACTTT. It is translated as CASSNQPGLQNSPLHF.

The chain carries TRBV5-1 and TRBJ1-3; tentative D call: TRBD1 (5 bases). Germline CDR1 is SGHRS and CDR2 is YFSETQ. The ends were cut back, 4 bases at V and 3 bases at J, with 17 bases in the middle. The CDR3 loop spans 16 amino acids. Here the CDR3 reads CASSISTGSYGNTIYF. The CDR3 nucleotides are TGCGCCAGCAGCATCTCTACAGGAAGCTATGGAAACACCATATATTTT.

The V call is TRBV2, the J call TRBJ2-1, with TRBD2 as a possible D gene (9 bases). Between the trimmed V and J ends, which lost 5 bases and 4 bases, there was a span of 24 bases. Germline lookup yields CDR1 SNHLY and CDR2 FYNNEI. The CDR3 is 18 amino acids. CDR3 protein: CASSTDRVPSGEYNEQFF. In DNA, the CDR3 is TGTGCCAGCAGTACGGACAGGGTGCCTAGCGGGGAGTACAATGAGCAGTTCTTC.

J is TRBJ2-7 and V is TRBV20-1; TRBD2 agrees at 9 bases. The CDR3 contains 15 residues. The V gene end was trimmed by 6 bases and the J gene end by 2 bases; junction bases not matched to a gene: 11. Germline CDR1 reads DFQATT; CDR2 reads SNEGSKA (reference sequence). The CDR3 nucleotides are TGCAGTGCCCCTGATAAGCGGGGGGCCACCTACGAGCAGTACTTC. Its protein product is CSAPDKRGATYEQYF.

The chain links TRBV7-3 to TRBJ2-2; D gene ambiguous. In germline, CDR1 is SGHTA, CDR2 FQGTGA. The CDR3 length is 12 residues. V shed 5 bases and J shed 6 bases, with 7 bases lying between them. This CDR3 is CASSQSAGELFF. The CDR3 nucleotides read TGTGCCAGCAGCCAATCTGCCGGGGAGCTGTTTTTT.

This clonotype was detected only a few times. This chain connects TRBV30 to TRBJ2-1; possibly TRBD2 for D (5 bases). V lost 0 bases and J 6 bases, leaving 9 bases between the germline ends. Germline CDR1 and CDR2: GTSNPN and SVGIG (reference sequence). The CDR3 has 13 amino acids. CDR3 loop: CAWSVGLFNEQFF. In DNA form, the CDR3 reads TGTGCCTGGAGTGTTGGACTGTTCAATGAGCAGTTCTTC.

A few counts support this clonotype. The chain has TRBV6-1 and TRBJ2-7; D not resolved. With 7 bases removed from V and 3 bases from J, the gap between germline ends came to 10 bases. This CDR3 contains 12 residues. Germline V gene lookup returns CDR1 MNHNS and CDR2 SASEGT. CDR3 amino acids: CASTTDGYEQYF. The CDR3, as DNA: TGTGCCAGCACCACTGACGGCTACGAGCAGTACTTC.